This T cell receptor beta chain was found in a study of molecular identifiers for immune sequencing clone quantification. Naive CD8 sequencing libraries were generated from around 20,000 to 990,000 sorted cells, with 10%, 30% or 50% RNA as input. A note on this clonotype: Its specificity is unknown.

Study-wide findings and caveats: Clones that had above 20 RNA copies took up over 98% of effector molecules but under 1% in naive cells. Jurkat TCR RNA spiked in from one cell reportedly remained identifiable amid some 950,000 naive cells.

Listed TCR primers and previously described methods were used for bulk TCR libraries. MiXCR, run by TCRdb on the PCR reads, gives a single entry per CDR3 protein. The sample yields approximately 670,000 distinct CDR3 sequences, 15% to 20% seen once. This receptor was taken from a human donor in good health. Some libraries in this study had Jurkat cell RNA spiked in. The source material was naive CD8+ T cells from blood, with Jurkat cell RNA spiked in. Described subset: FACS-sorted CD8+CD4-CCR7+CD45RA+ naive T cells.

CDR3 sequence (DNA): TGTGCCAGCAGTGAAGAACTAGCGGCCCCTGTCAACAATGAGCAGTTCTTC. Its protein is CASSEELAAPVNNEQFF. The V call is TRBV6-1, the J call TRBJ2-1; 8 nucleotides match TRBD2. With 1 base clipped from V and 5 bases from J, the junction kept 10 bases outside the gene matches. The CDR3 runs to 17 residues. Germline loops: CDR1 MNHNS, CDR2 SASEGT.